The next 8 T cell receptor beta chains were all read from a single sample in a study of naive CD8 T cells in extremely preterm neonates. Preterm samples came from extremely preterm deliveries at roughly 21-28 weeks. Clones were read by immunoSEQ multiplex PCR, and TCRdb kept only the in-frame ones, dropping some. Among roughly 4,800 clones listed, about 95% were seen once. Broader study findings: Preterm infants showed shorter CDR3s, fewer N additions and less trimming than older groups.

Antigens for these TCRs are unknown. Sequenced input: naive CD8+ T cells from cord blood. The receptor set was obtained from a boy who was born preterm.

V usage is TRBV27 and J usage is TRBJ2-3; 8 bases are a match to TRBD1. This CDR3 comprises 14 residues. CDR1 is MNHEY, CDR2 SMNVEV, per germline (reference sequence). The junction had 2 bases not matched to a gene; V was cut back by 4 bases and J by 2 bases. The CDR3 loop is CASSWTGHTDTQYF. CDR3 nucleotide sequence: TGTGCCAGCAGTTGGACAGGGCACACAGATACGCAGTATTTT.

V is TRBV2 and J is TRBJ2-1; D is undetermined. This CDR3 contains 10 residues. In germline, CDR1 is SNHLY, CDR2 FYNNEI. Trimming took off 3 bases at V and 6 bases at J, with 0 bases between the two ends. The CDR3 DNA reads TGTGCCAGCAGTGACAATGAGCAGTTCTTC. As protein: CASSDNEQFF.

The V gene is TRBV5-4, the J gene TRBJ2-7; D is undetermined. Trimming cost V 3 bases and J 2 bases, with 3 bases left between them. Germline-derived CDR1 and CDR2 are SGHNT and YYREEE (reference sequence). The CDR3 consists of 11 residues. CDR3 coding DNA: TGTGCCAGCAGCTCTACCTACGAGCAGTACTTC. It is translated as CASSSTYEQYF.

The chain is built from TRBV5-4 and TRBJ2-3, with a weak D call TRBD2 (6 bases). V dropped 0 bases and J dropped 3 bases, with 11 bases sitting between them. The CDR3 length is 15 residues. Germline lookup yields CDR1 SGHNT and CDR2 YYREEE (reference sequence). The CDR3 is CASSLGLVVTDTQYF. In DNA form, the CDR3 reads TGTGCCAGCAGCTTGGGACTAGTTGTAACAGATACGCAGTATTTT.

The rearrangement joins TRBV4-1 to TRBJ2-7; TRBD2 matches 8 bases. The germline V gene has CDR1 MGHRA and CDR2 YSYEKL. CDR3 length: 12 residues. Trimming took 2 bases from V and 7 from J; bases not matched to a gene: 1. Here the CDR3 reads CASSQTGGEQYF. Here the CDR3 DNA reads TGCGCCAGCAGCCAAACGGGAGGGGAGCAGTACTTC.

The chain combines TRBV25-1 with TRBJ1-1; 10 bases are a match to TRBD1. The CDR3 has 17 amino acids. Trimming cost V 1 base and J 3 bases; bases outside gene matches: 8. Germline V gene data show CDR1 as MGHDK and CDR2 as SYGVNS. The CDR3 DNA follows: TGTGCCAGCAGTGAATTACTCCCCGGGACAGGGGACACTGAAGCTTTCTTT. Amino acid sequence: CASSELLPGTGDTEAFF.

The CDR3 spells CASSLPGQGEQYF. The DNA for the CDR3 is TGTGCCAGCAGCTTGCCGGGACAGGGCGAGCAGTACTTC. The chain has TRBV5-5 and TRBJ2-7, with 9 bases aligning to TRBD1. The ends lost 1 base at V and 6 bases at J; junction bases unmatched: 2. Per the germline V gene, CDR1 is SGHKS and CDR2 is YYEKEE (reference sequence). The CDR3 is 13 amino acids.

The CDR3 DNA reads as TGTGCCAGCAGTTTAACGGGGGGCACAGATACGCAGTATTTT. Encoded protein: CASSLTGGTDTQYF. V and J are TRBV27 and TRBJ2-3; possibly TRBD2 for D (6 bases). Looked up from germline, CDR1 is MNHEY and CDR2 is SMNVEV (reference sequence). V was cut by 2 bases and J by 1 base, with 7 bases left in between. This CDR3 is built from 14 residues.